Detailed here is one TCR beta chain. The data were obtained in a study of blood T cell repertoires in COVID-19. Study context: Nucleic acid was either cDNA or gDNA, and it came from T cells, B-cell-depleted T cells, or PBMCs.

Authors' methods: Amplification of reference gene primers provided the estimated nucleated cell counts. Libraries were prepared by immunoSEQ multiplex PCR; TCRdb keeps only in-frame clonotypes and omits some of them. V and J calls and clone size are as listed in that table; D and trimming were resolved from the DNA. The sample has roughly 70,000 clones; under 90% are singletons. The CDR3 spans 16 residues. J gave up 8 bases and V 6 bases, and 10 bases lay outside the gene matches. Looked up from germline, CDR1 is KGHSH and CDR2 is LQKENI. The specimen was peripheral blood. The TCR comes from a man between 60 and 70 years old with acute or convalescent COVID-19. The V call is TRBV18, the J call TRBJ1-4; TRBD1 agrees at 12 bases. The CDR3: CASSPSPGTGGEKLFF. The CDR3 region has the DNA TGTGCCAGCTCCCCTTCACCCGGGACAGGGGGCGAAAAACTGTTTTTT.